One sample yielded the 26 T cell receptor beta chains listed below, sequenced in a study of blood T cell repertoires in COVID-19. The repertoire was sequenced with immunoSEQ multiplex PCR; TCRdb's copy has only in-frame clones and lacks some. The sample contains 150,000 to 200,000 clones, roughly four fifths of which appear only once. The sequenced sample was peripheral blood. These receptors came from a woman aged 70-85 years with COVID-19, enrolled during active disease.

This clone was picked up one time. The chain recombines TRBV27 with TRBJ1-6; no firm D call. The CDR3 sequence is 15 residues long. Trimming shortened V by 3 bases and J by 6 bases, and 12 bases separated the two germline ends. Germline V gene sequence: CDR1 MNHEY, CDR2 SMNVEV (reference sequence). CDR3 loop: CASSFIAASNSPLHF. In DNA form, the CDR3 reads TGTGCCAGCAGTTTTATAGCGGCCTCTAATTCACCCCTCCACTTT.

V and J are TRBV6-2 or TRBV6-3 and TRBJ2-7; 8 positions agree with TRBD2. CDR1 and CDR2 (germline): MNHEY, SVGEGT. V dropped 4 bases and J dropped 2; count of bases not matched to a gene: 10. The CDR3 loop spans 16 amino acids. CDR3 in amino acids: CASSSGLGPYAYEQYF. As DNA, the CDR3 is TGTGCCAGCAGTTCGGGACTAGGTCCCTATGCCTACGAGCAGTACTTC.

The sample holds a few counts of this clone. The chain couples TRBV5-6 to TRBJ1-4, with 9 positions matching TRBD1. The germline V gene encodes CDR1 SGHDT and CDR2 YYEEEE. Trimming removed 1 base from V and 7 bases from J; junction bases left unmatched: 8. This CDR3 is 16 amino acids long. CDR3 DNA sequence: TGTGCCAGCAGCTTGCCCCCCGGGACAGGGCGTGAAAAACTGTTTTTT. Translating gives CASSLPPGTGREKLFF.

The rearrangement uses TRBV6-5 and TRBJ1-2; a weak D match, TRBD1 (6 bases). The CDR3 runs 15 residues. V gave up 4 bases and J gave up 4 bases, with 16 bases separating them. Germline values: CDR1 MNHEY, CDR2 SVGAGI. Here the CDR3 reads CASSSPSGGSYGYTF. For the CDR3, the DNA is TGTGCCAGCAGTTCGCCTTCTGGGGGCTCCTATGGCTACACCTTC.

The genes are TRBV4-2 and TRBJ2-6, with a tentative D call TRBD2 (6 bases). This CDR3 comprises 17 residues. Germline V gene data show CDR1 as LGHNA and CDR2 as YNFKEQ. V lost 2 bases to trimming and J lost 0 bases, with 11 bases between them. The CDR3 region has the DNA TGTGCCAGCAGCCAAACCCTGGGGGGCTCTGGGGCCAACGTCCTGACTTTC. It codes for CASSQTLGGSGANVLTF.

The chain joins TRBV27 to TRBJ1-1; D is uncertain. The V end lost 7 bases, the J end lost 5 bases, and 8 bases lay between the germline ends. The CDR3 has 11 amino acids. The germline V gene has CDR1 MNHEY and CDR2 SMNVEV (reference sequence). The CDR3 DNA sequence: TGTGCCAGCAAAAGAGGGACTGAAGCTTTCTTT. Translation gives CASKRGTEAFF.

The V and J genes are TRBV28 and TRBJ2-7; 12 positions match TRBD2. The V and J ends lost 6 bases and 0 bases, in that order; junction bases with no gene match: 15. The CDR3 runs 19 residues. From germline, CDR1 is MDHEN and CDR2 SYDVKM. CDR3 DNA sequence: TGTGCCAGCAGGTCTGGACTAGCGGGGCCTCTCCTGAGCTCCTACGAGCAGTACTTC. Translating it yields CASRSGLAGPLLSSYEQYF.

CDR3 region: CATRGGGGANVLTF. The DNA for the CDR3 is TGTGCCACTAGGGGGGGCGGTGGGGCCAACGTCCTGACTTTC. This sequence joins TRBV6-5 and TRBJ2-6; perhaps TRBD2 as D (7 bases). The CDR3 covers 14 residues. V shed 10 bases and J shed 3 bases, with 13 bases lying between them. Per germline, CDR1 MNHEY and CDR2 SVGAGI.

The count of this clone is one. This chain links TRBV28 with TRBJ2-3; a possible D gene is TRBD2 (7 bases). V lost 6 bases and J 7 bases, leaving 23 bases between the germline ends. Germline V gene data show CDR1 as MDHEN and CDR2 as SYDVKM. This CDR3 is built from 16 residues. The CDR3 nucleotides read TGTGCCAGCAGAAAAGGGGGGGCGGGATTCATGTATACGCAGTATTTT. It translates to CASRKGGAGFMYTQYF.

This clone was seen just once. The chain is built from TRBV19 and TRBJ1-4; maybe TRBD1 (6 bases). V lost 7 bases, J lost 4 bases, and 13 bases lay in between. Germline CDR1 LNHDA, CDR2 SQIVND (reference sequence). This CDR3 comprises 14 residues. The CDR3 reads CASIGTNLNEKLFF. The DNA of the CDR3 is TGTGCCAGTATCGGGACAAACCTTAATGAAAAACTGTTTTTT.

In DNA form, the CDR3 reads TGCGCCAGCAGCCAAACCACCGGGACAGGGGGGTATGGCTACACCTTC. Its translation is CASSQTTGTGGYGYTF. The chain employs TRBV4-3 and TRBJ1-2; 11 positions match TRBD1. V shed 2 bases and J 5 bases; nucleotides not matched to a gene: 7. Germline values: CDR1 LGHNA, CDR2 YSLEER. The CDR3 totals 16 residues.

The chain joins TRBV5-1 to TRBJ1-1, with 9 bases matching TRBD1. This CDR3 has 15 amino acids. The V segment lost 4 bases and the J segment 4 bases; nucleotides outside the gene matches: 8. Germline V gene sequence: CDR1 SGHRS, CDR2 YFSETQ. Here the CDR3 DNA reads TGCGCCAGCAGCCGCGACGGGGACAGGGTCACTGAAGCTTTCTTT. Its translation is CASSRDGDRVTEAFF.

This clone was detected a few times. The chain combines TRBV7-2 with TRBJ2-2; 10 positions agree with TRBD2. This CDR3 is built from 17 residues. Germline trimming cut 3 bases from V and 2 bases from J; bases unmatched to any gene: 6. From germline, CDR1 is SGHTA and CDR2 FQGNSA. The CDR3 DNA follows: TGTGCCAGCAGCTTTCGACTAGCGGGCCTTAACACCGGGGAGCTGTTTTTT. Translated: CASSFRLAGLNTGELFF.

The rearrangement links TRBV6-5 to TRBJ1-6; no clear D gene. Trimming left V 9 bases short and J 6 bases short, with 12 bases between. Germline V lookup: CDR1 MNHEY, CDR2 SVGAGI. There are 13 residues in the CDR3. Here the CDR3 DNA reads TGTGCCAGTTCCGCAGGAACTAATTCACCCCTCCACTTT. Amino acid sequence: CASSAGTNSPLHF.

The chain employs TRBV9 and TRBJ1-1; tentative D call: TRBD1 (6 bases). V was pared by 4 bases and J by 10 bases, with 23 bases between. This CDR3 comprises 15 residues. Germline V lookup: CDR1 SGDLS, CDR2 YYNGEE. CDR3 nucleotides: TGTGCCAGCAGCCCGGGCACAGGGTCTAGTTTATCAGCTTTCTTT. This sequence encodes CASSPGTGSSLSAFF.

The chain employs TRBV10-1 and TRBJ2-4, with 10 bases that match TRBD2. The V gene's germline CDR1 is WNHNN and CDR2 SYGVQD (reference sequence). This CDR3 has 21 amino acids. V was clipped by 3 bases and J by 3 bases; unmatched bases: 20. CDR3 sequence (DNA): TGCGCCAGCAGTGACTCTTTTCTTCTATCCCTAGCGGGAGAGTTCAAAAACATTCAGTACTTC. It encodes CASSDSFLLSLAGEFKNIQYF.

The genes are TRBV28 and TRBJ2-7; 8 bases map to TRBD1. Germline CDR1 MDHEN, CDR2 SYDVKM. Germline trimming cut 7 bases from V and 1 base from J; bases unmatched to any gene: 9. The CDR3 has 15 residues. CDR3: CASTGGGFASYEQYF. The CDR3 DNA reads TGTGCCAGCACAGGGGGCGGCTTCGCGTCCTACGAGCAGTACTTC.

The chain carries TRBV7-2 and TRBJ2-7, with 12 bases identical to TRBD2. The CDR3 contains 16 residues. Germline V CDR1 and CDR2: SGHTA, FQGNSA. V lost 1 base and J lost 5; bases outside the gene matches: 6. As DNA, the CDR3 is TGTGCCAGCAGCTTAGAGGCTAGCGGGAGGGCGGACGAGCAGTACTTC. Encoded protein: CASSLEASGRADEQYF.

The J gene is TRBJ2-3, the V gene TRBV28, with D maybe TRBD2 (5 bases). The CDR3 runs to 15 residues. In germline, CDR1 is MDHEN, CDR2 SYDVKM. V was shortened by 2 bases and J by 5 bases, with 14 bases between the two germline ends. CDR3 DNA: TGTGCCAGCAGTTTAAGCGGCATCACGCTAGATACGCAGTATTTT. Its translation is CASSLSGITLDTQYF.

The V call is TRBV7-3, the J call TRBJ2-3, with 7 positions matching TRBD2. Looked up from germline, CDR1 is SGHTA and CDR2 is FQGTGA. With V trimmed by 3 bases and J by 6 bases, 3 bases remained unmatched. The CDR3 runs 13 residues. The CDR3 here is CASSLAGEDTQYF. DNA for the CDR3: TGTGCCAGCAGCTTGGCGGGAGAGGATACGCAGTATTTT.

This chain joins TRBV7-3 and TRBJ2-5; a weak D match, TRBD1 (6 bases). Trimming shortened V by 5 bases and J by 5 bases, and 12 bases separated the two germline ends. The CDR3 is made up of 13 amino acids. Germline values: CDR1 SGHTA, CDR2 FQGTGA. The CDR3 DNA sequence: TGTGCCAGCAGCCGCGGGCAGGGGGAGACCCAGTACTTC. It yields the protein CASSRGQGETQYF.

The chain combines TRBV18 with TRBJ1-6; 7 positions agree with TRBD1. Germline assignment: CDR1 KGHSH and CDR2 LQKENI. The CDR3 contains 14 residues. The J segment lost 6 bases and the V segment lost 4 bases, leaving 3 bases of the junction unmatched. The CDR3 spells CASSLGTVNSPLHF. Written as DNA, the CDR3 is TGTGCCAGCTCACTTGGGACAGTTAATTCACCCCTCCACTTT.

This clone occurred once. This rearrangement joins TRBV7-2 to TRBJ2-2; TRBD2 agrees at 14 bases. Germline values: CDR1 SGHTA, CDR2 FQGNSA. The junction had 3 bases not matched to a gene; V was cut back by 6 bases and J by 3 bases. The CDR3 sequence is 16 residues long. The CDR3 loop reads CASSRLAGGDTGELFF. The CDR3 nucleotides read TGTGCCAGCAGTCGACTAGCGGGAGGGGACACCGGGGAGCTGTTTTTT.

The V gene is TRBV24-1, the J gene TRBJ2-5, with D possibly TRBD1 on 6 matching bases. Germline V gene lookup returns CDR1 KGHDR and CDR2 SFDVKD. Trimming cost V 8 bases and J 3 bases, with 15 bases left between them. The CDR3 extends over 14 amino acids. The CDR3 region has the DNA TGTGCCACCAACCTCTACAGGGATAAAGAGACCCAGTACTTC. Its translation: CATNLYRDKETQYF.

Here the CDR3 DNA reads TGCGCCAGCAGCTTGTCATGGGCTTTCCAAGAGACCCAGTACTTC. This codes for CASSLSWAFQETQYF. This sequence joins TRBV5-1 and TRBJ2-5; the D is unclear. Germline V gene data show CDR1 as SGHRS and CDR2 as YFSETQ. V lost 1 base, J lost 1 base, and 11 bases lay in between. CDR3 length: 15 amino acids.

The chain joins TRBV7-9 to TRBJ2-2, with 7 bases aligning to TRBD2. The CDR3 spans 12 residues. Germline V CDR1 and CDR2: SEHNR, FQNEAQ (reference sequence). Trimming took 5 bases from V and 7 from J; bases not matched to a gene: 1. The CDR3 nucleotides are TGTGCCAGCAGCCGGGAGGTCGGGGAGCTGTTTTTT. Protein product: CASSREVGELFF.